This is a list of T cell receptor beta chains from one sample in a study of blood T cells in healthy people across ages. TCRdb re-called the 5' RACE reads with MiXCR, one entry per CDR3 protein. This sample has 1.4 million to 1.5 million distinct CDR3 sequences, with around 39% found just once. The sample taken for sequencing was blood. These receptors originate from a woman between 18 and 30 years old in good health. The conserved cysteine and the conserved F or W are not part of the CDR3 here. Each record gives: D gene, J gene, V gene, CDR3 protein. The D gene is left open where the match is weak.

D: TRBD1
J: TRBJ2-3
V: TRBV11-2
CDR3: ASSATTAGTGRANTQY

D: TRBD1
J: TRBJ2-3
V: TRBV2
CDR3: ATTLADRERDTQY

D: -
J: TRBJ1-2
V: TRBV12-3/TRBV12-4
CDR3: ASTPLRKGLSYGYT

D: -
J: TRBJ1-2
V: TRBV7-9
CDR3: ASSWDILTNYGYT

D: -
J: TRBJ1-2
V: TRBV6-5
CDR3: ASSYEGGYGYT

D: TRBD1
J: TRBJ2-1
V: TRBV11-1
CDR3: ASSLGRTGGDEQF

D: TRBD1
J: TRBJ1-4
V: TRBV4-1
CDR3: ASSQDGGTGVKLF

D: -
J: TRBJ2-5
V: TRBV4-1
CDR3: ASSQDWQGRETQY

D: TRBD1
J: TRBJ1-4
V: TRBV29-1
CDR3: SVEGQGLRLF

D: TRBD2
J: TRBJ2-7
V: TRBV20-1
CDR3: SARELAGSYEQY

D: TRBD2
J: TRBJ2-1
V: TRBV12-3/TRBV12-4
CDR3: ASSLALLSGGPRGQF

D: -
J: TRBJ2-5
V: TRBV24-1
CDR3: ATSDFQNPQVDQETQY

D: TRBD1
J: TRBJ2-7
V: TRBV29-1
CDR3: SVVRQGASTYEQY

D: -
J: TRBJ2-4
V: TRBV12-3/TRBV12-4
CDR3: ASSLTGGSKNSQY

D: -
J: TRBJ2-5
V: TRBV6-6
CDR3: ASRVRDNQETQY

D: -
J: TRBJ1-2
V: TRBV5-1
CDR3: ASSLSITGRDGYT

D: -
J: TRBJ2-1
V: TRBV27
CDR3: ATNRGGYNEQF

D: TRBD1
J: TRBJ1-2
V: TRBV4-1
CDR3: ASSRTGTDDYGYT

D: -
J: TRBJ2-7
V: TRBV27
CDR3: ASSLRPQSPYEQY

D: -
J: TRBJ1-5
V: TRBV27
CDR3: ASRRTGNQPQH

D: -
J: TRBJ1-2
V: TRBV6-5
CDR3: ASSYAAGFYGYT

D: TRBD1
J: -
V: TRBV3-1
CDR3: ASSQWGQYDRETQY

D: -
J: TRBJ1-1
V: TRBV29-1
CDR3: SVALQYPNTEAF

D: -
J: TRBJ1-5
V: TRBV12-3/TRBV12-4
CDR3: ASSFGTSGNQPQH

D: TRBD2
J: TRBJ2-3
V: TRBV7-3
CDR3: ASSSAARMGGKDTQY